This T cell receptor (beta chain) comes out of a study of cytomegalovirus exposure and HLA in healthy donors. Vbeta (60) and Jbeta (13) primers were used in the PCR. Sequencing was performed with immunoSEQ multiplex PCR; in TCRdb, only in-frame clones are kept and a portion is missing. Recorded for this sample: approximately 120,000 clones. The CDR3 has 16 amino acids. The germline gives CDR1 SGHNT, CDR2 YYREEE (reference sequence). V was clipped by 4 bases and J by 3 bases; unmatched bases: 8. V gene TRBV5-4 combines with J gene TRBJ2-7; 12 nucleotides align to TRBD2. The material sequenced was PBMCs. The receptor was isolated from a middle-aged man in good health and CMV-seronegative. CDR3 protein: CASSATSGRPNYEQYF. For the CDR3, the DNA is TGTGCCAGCAGCGCGACTAGCGGGAGACCTAACTACGAGCAGTACTTC.